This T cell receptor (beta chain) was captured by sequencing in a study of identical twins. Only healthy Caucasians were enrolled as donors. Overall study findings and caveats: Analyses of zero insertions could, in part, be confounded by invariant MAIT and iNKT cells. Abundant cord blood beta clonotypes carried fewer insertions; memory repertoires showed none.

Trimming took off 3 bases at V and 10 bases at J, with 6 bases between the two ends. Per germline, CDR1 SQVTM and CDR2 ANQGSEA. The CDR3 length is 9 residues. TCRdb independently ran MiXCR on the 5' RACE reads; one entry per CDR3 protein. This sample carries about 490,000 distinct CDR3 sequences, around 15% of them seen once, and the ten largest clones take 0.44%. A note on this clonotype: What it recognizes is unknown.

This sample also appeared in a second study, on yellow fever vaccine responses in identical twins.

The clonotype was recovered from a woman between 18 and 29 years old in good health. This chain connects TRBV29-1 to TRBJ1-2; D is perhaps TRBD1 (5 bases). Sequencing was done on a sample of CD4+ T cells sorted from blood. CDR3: CSVDRDYTF. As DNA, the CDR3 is TGCAGCGTTGACAGGGACTACACCTTC.